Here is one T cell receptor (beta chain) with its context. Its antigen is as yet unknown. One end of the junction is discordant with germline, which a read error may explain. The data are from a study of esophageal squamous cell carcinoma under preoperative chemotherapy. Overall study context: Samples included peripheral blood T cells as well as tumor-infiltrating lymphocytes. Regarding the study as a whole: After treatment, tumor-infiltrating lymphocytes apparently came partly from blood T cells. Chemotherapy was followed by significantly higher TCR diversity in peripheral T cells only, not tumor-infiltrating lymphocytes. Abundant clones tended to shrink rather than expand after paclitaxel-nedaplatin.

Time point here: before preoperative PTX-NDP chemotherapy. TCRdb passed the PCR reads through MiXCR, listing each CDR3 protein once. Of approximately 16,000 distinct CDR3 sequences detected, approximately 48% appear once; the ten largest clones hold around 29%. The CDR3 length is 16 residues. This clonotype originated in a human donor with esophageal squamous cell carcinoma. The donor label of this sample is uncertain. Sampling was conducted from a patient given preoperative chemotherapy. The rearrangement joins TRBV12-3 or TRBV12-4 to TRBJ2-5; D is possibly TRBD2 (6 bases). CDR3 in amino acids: CASRGPGGSGSETQYF. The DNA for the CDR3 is TGTGCCAGCAGGGGGCCCGGGGGTAGCGGTTCTGAGACCCAGTACTTT.